A selection of T cell receptor beta chains follows, all from one sample in a study of T cells after somatic rescue of genetic block. Assay: immunoSEQ multiplex PCR; the TCRdb copy retains only in-frame clones and omits some. Of some 74,000 clones in the sample, roughly 90% were seen once. Sequencing input: peripheral blood mononuclear cells (PBMCs). The receptor set was obtained from a man aged 30 to 45. Both conserved end residues are part of each CDR3. The D gene is left open where the match is weak. A clone size is listed for some rows: how often the clone was seen (once, few, many), or a class if it is expanded.

>.|TRBJ1-3|TRBV6-6|.
CASSYSAGVGNTIYF
TGTGCCAGCAGTTACTCGGCAGGGGTGGGAAACACCATATATTTT
>.|TRBJ2-1|TRBV2|.
CASRGGDLSYNEQFF
TGTGCCAGCAGGGGCGGAGACCTTTCCTACAATGAGCAGTTCTTC
>.|TRBJ1-2|TRBV12-2|few
CASRLGGAGERNYGYTF
TGTGCAAGTCGCTTAGGTGGCGCGGGGGAACGTAACTATGGCTACACCTTC
>TRBD1|TRBJ2-7|TRBV2|.
CASNGVRGQPYEQYF
TGTGCCAGCAATGGGGTCCGGGGACAGCCCTACGAGCAGTACTTC
>.|TRBJ2-1|TRBV5-4|.
CASSLERGRGDEQFF
TGTGCCAGCAGCTTGGAAAGGGGAAGAGGAGATGAGCAGTTCTTC
>.|TRBJ2-1|TRBV13|.
CASSAGLLVDNEQFF
TGTGCCAGCAGCGCCGGACTGCTGGTTGACAATGAGCAGTTCTTC
>TRBD2|TRBJ2-3|TRBV7-8|.
CASSLIRLADDTQYF
TGTGCCAGCAGCTTAATCCGCCTAGCGGACGATACGCAGTATTTT
>.|TRBJ1-5|TRBV19|once
CASSLTVNQPQHF
TGTGCCAGTAGTTTGACAGTCAATCAGCCCCAGCATTTT
>.|TRBJ2-5|TRBV6-5|.
CASSSSTTTGTAYF
TGTGCCAGCAGTTCCTCAACGACAACCGGGACGGCGTACTTC
>.|TRBJ1-3|TRBV6-1|few
CAMRTDVGNTIYF
TGTGCCATGCGGACAGACGTCGGAAACACCATATATTTT
>TRBD1|TRBJ2-7|TRBV5-6|.
CASTRQGASEQYF
TGTGCCAGCACAAGACAGGGCGCTTCCGAGCAGTACTTC
>.|TRBJ1-2|TRBV10-3|.
CAISVVGYGYTF
TGTGCCATCAGTGTCGTTGGTTATGGCTACACCTTC
>.|TRBJ1-4|TRBV4-1|.
CASSVVSIHANEKLFF
TGCGCCAGCAGCGTAGTCAGCATACACGCTAATGAAAAACTGTTTTTT
>TRBD1|TRBJ1-2|TRBV5-1|.
CASSLNRGLIYGYTF
TGCGCCAGCAGCTTGAACAGGGGGCTAATCTATGGCTACACCTTC
>TRBD1|TRBJ2-7|TRBV14|.
CASSLGTGVSSQYF
TGTGCCAGCAGCCTCGGGACAGGGGTATCAAGCCAGTACTTC
>.|TRBJ2-2|TRBV7-6|.
CASSLLEGDTGELFF
TGTGCCAGCAGCTTACTTGAGGGGGACACCGGGGAGCTGTTTTTT
>TRBD2|TRBJ2-5|TRBV19|.
CASGLAGQETQYF
TGTGCCAGTGGTCTAGCGGGTCAAGAGACCCAGTACTTC
>.|TRBJ2-1|TRBV27|.
CASSLAWSSYNEQFF
TGTGCCAGCAGTTTGGCCTGGAGCTCCTACAATGAGCAGTTCTTC
>TRBD1|TRBJ2-3|TRBV9|.
CASSAPTGGLDTQYF
TGTGCCAGCAGCGCGCCGACAGGGGGCTTAGATACGCAGTATTTT
>.|TRBJ1-3|TRBV11-2|once
CASSLGVQGNTIYF
TGTGCCAGCAGCTTAGGTGTCCAGGGAAACACCATATATTTT
>.|TRBJ2-1|TRBV5-1|once
CASSLGQWVDEQFF
TGCGCCAGCAGCTTGGGCCAATGGGTAGATGAGCAGTTCTTC
>.|TRBJ2-3|TRBV7-9|.
CASSLGTLVNGADTQYF
TGTGCCAGCAGCTTAGGGACCCTTGTCAATGGGGCAGATACGCAGTATTTT
>.|TRBJ2-1|TRBV6-1|few
CASSAEGPSYEQFF
TGTGCCAGCAGTGCCGAGGGCCCAAGTTATGAGCAGTTCTTC
>TRBD1|TRBJ1-6|TRBV4-2|.
CASEDHLGQLNSPLHF
TGTGCCAGCGAGGACCATCTGGGACAGCTAAATTCACCCCTCCACTTT
>TRBD1|TRBJ1-2|TRBV2|.
CASSDAGGGYGYTF
TGTGCCAGCAGTGATGCAGGGGGCGGGTATGGCTACACCTTC
>.|TRBJ2-7|TRBV5-4|once
CASSLTTASYEQYF
TGTGCCAGCAGCTTAACGACAGCCTCCTACGAGCAGTACTTC
>.|TRBJ1-5|TRBV5-8|.
CASSKWNQPQHF
TGTGCCAGCTCAAAGTGGAATCAGCCCCAGCATTTT
>.|TRBJ2-2|TRBV9|few
CASSVEDNTGELFF
TGTGCCAGCAGCGTGGAGGACAACACCGGGGAGCTGTTTTTT
>.|TRBJ1-4|TRBV6-4|.
CAVRIWVLDEKLFF
TGTGCCGTCCGGATTTGGGTCTTGGATGAAAAACTGTTTTTT
>.|TRBJ2-5|TRBV7-9|.
CASSSREKQETQYF
TGTGCCAGCAGCTCCCGGGAGAAACAAGAGACCCAGTACTTC
>.|TRBJ2-7|TRBV11-2|once
CASSLGADSYEQYF
TGTGCCAGCAGCTTAGGGGCAGACTCCTACGAGCAGTACTTC
>TRBD1|TRBJ1-4|TRBV10-3|.
CAISAQGAEKLFF
TGTGCCATCAGTGCCCAGGGGGCGGAAAAACTGTTTTTT
>.|TRBJ2-2|TRBV11-2|.
CASRTGFRNTGELFF
TGTGCCAGCAGAACGGGGTTCCGGAATACCGGGGAGCTGTTTTTT
>.|TRBJ2-7|TRBV6-1|.
CASSEKVGGGFSYEQYF
TGTGCCAGCAGTGAAAAAGTCGGCGGAGGGTTCTCCTACGAGCAGTACTTC
>TRBD1|TRBJ2-7|TRBV6-5|.
CASSYSRTGGVEQYF
TGTGCCAGCAGTTACTCAAGGACAGGGGGTGTCGAGCAGTACTTC
>.|TRBJ1-1|TRBV18|.
CASSINRDKNTEAFF
TGTGCCAGCTCAATCAACCGGGACAAGAACACTGAAGCTTTCTTT
>TRBD2|TRBJ2-1|TRBV19|.
CASSISGGPYNEQFF
TGTGCCAGTAGCATTAGCGGGGGACCCTACAATGAGCAGTTCTTC